The rows below give T cell receptor beta chains drawn from one sample of a study of OX40 agonist ivuxolimab in advanced cancers. Produced via immunoSEQ multiplex PCR; TCRdb's table is partial and in-frame only. The table has about 59,000 clones, 87% seen once; the top ten hold approximately 0.4%. Material: CD4+ or CD8+ T cells sorted from blood, obtained in a trial of the OX40 agonist ivuxolimab. These receptors all stem from an adult with an advanced solid tumor such as melanoma, head and neck, liver or kidney cancer. CDR3s include the opening cysteine and the closing phenylalanine or tryptophan. Fields, in order: V gene, clone size, J gene, D gene, CDR3 protein, CDR3 DNA. The D gene is left open where the match is weak. The size entry is marked missing in some rows and otherwise reads once, few, many or a size class.

v_call: TRBV6-1
clone_size: .
j_call: TRBJ1-2
d_call: .
cdr3_aa: CASMRIRETLYGYTF
cdr3_nt: TGTGCCAGCATGAGGATCCGGGAAACCCTCTATGGCTACACCTTC

v_call: TRBV18
clone_size: .
j_call: TRBJ2-1
d_call: TRBD2
cdr3_aa: CASSPRLTGGSYNEQFF
cdr3_nt: TGTGCCAGCTCACCACGTTTGACGGGAGGCTCCTACAATGAGCAGTTCTTC

v_call: TRBV28
clone_size: few
j_call: TRBJ1-3
d_call: .
cdr3_aa: CASSLMTAGNTIYF
cdr3_nt: TGTGCCAGCAGTTTAATGACAGCTGGAAACACCATATATTTT

v_call: TRBV10-2
clone_size: .
j_call: TRBJ1-5
d_call: .
cdr3_aa: CASSEGSHNQPQHF
cdr3_nt: TGCGCCAGCAGTGAAGGCAGCCACAATCAGCCCCAGCATTTT

v_call: TRBV4-1
clone_size: .
j_call: TRBJ2-3
d_call: TRBD2
cdr3_aa: CASSQVVSGGRTDTQYF
cdr3_nt: TGCGCCAGCAGCCAAGTTGTCTCGGGAGGGCGGACAGATACGCAGTATTTT

v_call: TRBV14
clone_size: .
j_call: TRBJ1-1
d_call: .
cdr3_aa: CASSQVLDTEAFF
cdr3_nt: TGTGCCAGCAGCCAAGTCCTGGACACTGAAGCTTTCTTT

v_call: TRBV19
clone_size: .
j_call: TRBJ1-1
d_call: TRBD1
cdr3_aa: CASKDRGHGGTEAFF
cdr3_nt: TGTGCCAGTAAGGACAGGGGGCATGGTGGCACTGAAGCTTTCTTT

v_call: TRBV20-1
clone_size: .
j_call: TRBJ1-2
d_call: TRBD1
cdr3_aa: CSASQGGGYTF
cdr3_nt: TGCAGTGCTTCCCAGGGGGGTGGCTACACCTTC

v_call: TRBV19
clone_size: .
j_call: TRBJ1-5
d_call: TRBD1
cdr3_aa: CASSSDRGSQPQHF
cdr3_nt: TGTGCCAGTAGTTCTGACAGGGGTTCTCAGCCCCAGCATTTT

v_call: TRBV7-8
clone_size: .
j_call: TRBJ2-5
d_call: .
cdr3_aa: CASSLTEISETQYF
cdr3_nt: TGTGCCAGCAGCTTAACGGAGATCTCTGAGACCCAGTACTTC

v_call: TRBV7-8
clone_size: .
j_call: TRBJ1-5
d_call: .
cdr3_aa: CASSLGQAGNQPQHF
cdr3_nt: TGTGCCAGCAGCTTAGGGCAGGCTGGCAATCAGCCCCAGCATTTT

v_call: TRBV6-5
clone_size: .
j_call: TRBJ1-2
d_call: .
cdr3_aa: CASSTRSANYGYTF
cdr3_nt: TGTGCCAGCAGTACTCGGTCGGCAAACTATGGCTACACCTTC

v_call: TRBV10-3
clone_size: .
j_call: TRBJ1-5
d_call: .
cdr3_aa: CAISPRGGDQPQHF
cdr3_nt: TGTGCCATCAGTCCCAGGGGTGGGGATCAGCCCCAGCATTTT

v_call: TRBV27
clone_size: .
j_call: TRBJ1-2
d_call: TRBD1
cdr3_aa: CASSPRTGYGYTF
cdr3_nt: TGTGCCAGCAGTCCTCGGACAGGCTATGGCTACACCTTC

v_call: TRBV5-4
clone_size: .
j_call: TRBJ1-3
d_call: .
cdr3_aa: CASSSGTSSSGNTIYF
cdr3_nt: TGTGCCAGCAGCTCGGGGACTTCGAGCTCTGGAAACACCATATATTTT

v_call: TRBV7-2
clone_size: .
j_call: TRBJ1-6
d_call: TRBD1
cdr3_aa: CASSPLGTANSPLHF
cdr3_nt: TGTGCCAGCAGCCCCTTAGGGACAGCTAATTCACCCCTCCACTTT

v_call: TRBV28
clone_size: .
j_call: TRBJ1-3
d_call: .
cdr3_aa: CASSPDSGNTIYF
cdr3_nt: TGTGCCAGCAGTCCTGACTCTGGAAACACCATATATTTT

v_call: TRBV18
clone_size: .
j_call: TRBJ2-7
d_call: TRBD1
cdr3_aa: CASSPTGTYEQYF
cdr3_nt: TGTGCCAGCTCCCCGACAGGGACCTACGAGCAGTACTTC

v_call: TRBV2
clone_size: .
j_call: TRBJ1-5
d_call: .
cdr3_aa: CASSEERDQPQHF
cdr3_nt: TGTGCCAGCAGTGAAGAGCGGGATCAGCCCCAGCATTTT

v_call: TRBV4-3
clone_size: .
j_call: TRBJ2-1
d_call: TRBD2
cdr3_aa: CASSQPLGTSGSNEQFF
cdr3_nt: TGCGCCAGCAGCCAACCCCTCGGGACTAGCGGGAGTAATGAGCAGTTCTTC

v_call: TRBV5-1
clone_size: .
j_call: TRBJ2-1
d_call: TRBD2
cdr3_aa: CASSSWKRVAGIPMREQFF
cdr3_nt: TGCGCCAGCAGCTCATGGAAAAGAGTAGCGGGAATCCCAATGAGGGAGCAGTTCTTC

v_call: TRBV28
clone_size: .
j_call: TRBJ2-3
d_call: .
cdr3_aa: CASSLGQLFTDTQYF
cdr3_nt: TGTGCCAGCAGTCTCGGACAGCTTTTCACAGATACGCAGTATTTT

v_call: TRBV11-2
clone_size: .
j_call: TRBJ1-1
d_call: TRBD1
cdr3_aa: CASSPQTGGRTEAFF
cdr3_nt: TGTGCCAGCAGCCCACAGACAGGGGGCCGAACTGAAGCTTTCTTT

v_call: TRBV19
clone_size: .
j_call: TRBJ2-2
d_call: .
cdr3_aa: CASSIGRGVRTGELFF
cdr3_nt: TGTGCCAGTAGTATCGGCAGGGGAGTGAGGACCGGGGAGCTGTTTTTT

v_call: TRBV6-6
clone_size: .
j_call: TRBJ1-2
d_call: .
cdr3_aa: CASSYPLGYGYTF
cdr3_nt: TGTGCCAGCAGTTACCCGTTGGGGTATGGCTACACCTTC

v_call: TRBV5-1
clone_size: once
j_call: TRBJ2-1
d_call: TRBD1
cdr3_aa: CASSVTGTGYNEQFF
cdr3_nt: TGCGCCAGCAGCGTTACCGGGACAGGGTACAATGAGCAGTTCTTC

v_call: TRBV7-2
clone_size: few
j_call: TRBJ2-3
d_call: TRBD2
cdr3_aa: CASSSGLVPDTQYF
cdr3_nt: TGTGCCAGCAGCTCGGGACTAGTCCCAGATACGCAGTATTTT

v_call: TRBV7-9
clone_size: .
j_call: TRBJ1-1
d_call: TRBD1
cdr3_aa: CASSYRDRGVNTEAFF
cdr3_nt: TGTGCCAGCAGCTACCGGGACAGGGGGGTGAACACTGAAGCTTTCTTT

v_call: TRBV4-3
clone_size: .
j_call: TRBJ1-1
d_call: .
cdr3_aa: CASSLSPAGNPEAFF
cdr3_nt: TGCGCCAGCAGCCTTTCCCCCGCAGGGAATCCTGAAGCTTTCTTT

v_call: TRBV19
clone_size: .
j_call: TRBJ2-1
d_call: .
cdr3_aa: CASLPSGQAGKQFF
cdr3_nt: TGTGCCTCTCTCCCCTCGGGCCAAGCAGGGAAGCAGTTCTTC

v_call: TRBV7-2
clone_size: once
j_call: TRBJ1-1
d_call: .
cdr3_aa: CASSPGQNTEAFF
cdr3_nt: TGTGCCAGCAGCCCGGGACAGAACACTGAAGCTTTCTTT

v_call: TRBV14
clone_size: .
j_call: TRBJ2-2
d_call: .
cdr3_aa: CASSPQGLTGELFF
cdr3_nt: TGTGCCAGCAGCCCACAGGGACTCACCGGGGAGCTGTTTTTT

v_call: TRBV5-5
clone_size: .
j_call: TRBJ2-5
d_call: .
cdr3_aa: CASSLVGRQETQYF
cdr3_nt: TGTGCCAGCAGCTTGGTCGGCAGGCAAGAGACCCAGTACTTC

v_call: TRBV5-1
clone_size: .
j_call: TRBJ2-2
d_call: TRBD1
cdr3_aa: CASSTTGGGTGELFF
cdr3_nt: TGCGCCAGCAGCACAACAGGGGGCGGAACCGGGGAGCTGTTTTTT

v_call: TRBV4-3
clone_size: .
j_call: TRBJ1-2
d_call: TRBD1
cdr3_aa: CASSRNRGEYGYTF
cdr3_nt: TGCGCCAGCAGCCGGAACAGGGGAGAGTATGGCTACACCTTC

v_call: TRBV5-1
clone_size: .
j_call: TRBJ1-4
d_call: .
cdr3_aa: CASSLDVSGREKLFF
cdr3_nt: TGCGCCAGCAGCTTGGACGTCTCCGGTCGGGAAAAACTGTTTTTT

v_call: TRBV5-4
clone_size: .
j_call: TRBJ1-3
d_call: TRBD1
cdr3_aa: CASSLGTGRPGNTIYF
cdr3_nt: TGTGCCAGCAGCTTAGGGACAGGGAGGCCTGGAAACACCATATATTTT

v_call: TRBV5-8
clone_size: .
j_call: TRBJ2-2
d_call: TRBD2
cdr3_aa: CASSSGGTSANTGELFF
cdr3_nt: TGTGCCAGCAGCTCGGGAGGGACTAGCGCGAACACCGGGGAGCTGTTTTTT

v_call: TRBV7-2
clone_size: .
j_call: TRBJ2-1
d_call: .
cdr3_aa: CASSLGQAYNEQFF
cdr3_nt: TGTGCCAGCAGCTTAGGACAGGCCTACAATGAGCAGTTCTTC

v_call: TRBV4-3
clone_size: .
j_call: TRBJ1-4
d_call: .
cdr3_aa: CASSQSERVHEKLFF
cdr3_nt: TGCGCCAGCAGCCAGAGTGAAAGGGTTCATGAAAAACTGTTTTTT

v_call: TRBV28
clone_size: .
j_call: TRBJ2-7
d_call: .
cdr3_aa: CASGLVRSEQYF
cdr3_nt: TGTGCCAGCGGCTTGGTGCGGTCCGAGCAGTACTTC

v_call: TRBV28
clone_size: .
j_call: TRBJ2-7
d_call: .
cdr3_aa: CASSSLGYGQYF
cdr3_nt: TGTGCCAGCAGTTCCTTGGGTTACGGGCAGTACTTC

v_call: TRBV6-5
clone_size: .
j_call: TRBJ2-3
d_call: .
cdr3_aa: CASSRAGRSTDTQYF
cdr3_nt: TGTGCCAGCAGTAGAGCAGGGAGAAGCACAGATACGCAGTATTTT

v_call: TRBV7-2
clone_size: .
j_call: TRBJ1-5
d_call: .
cdr3_aa: CASSDGKGFFGNQPQHF
cdr3_nt: TGTGCCAGCAGCGACGGGAAGGGATTTTTTGGCAATCAGCCCCAGCATTTT

v_call: TRBV20-1
clone_size: medium-sized
j_call: TRBJ2-1
d_call: .
cdr3_aa: CSAPINEQFF
cdr3_nt: TGCAGTGCTCCTATCAATGAGCAGTTCTTC

v_call: TRBV4-1
clone_size: once
j_call: TRBJ1-2
d_call: TRBD1
cdr3_aa: CASSQIQGANYGYTF
cdr3_nt: TGCGCCAGCAGCCAAATACAGGGGGCTAACTATGGCTACACCTTC

v_call: TRBV9
clone_size: .
j_call: TRBJ1-1
d_call: .
cdr3_aa: CASSVGGGSTEAFF
cdr3_nt: TGTGCCAGCAGCGTAGGGGGTGGGAGCACTGAAGCTTTCTTT

v_call: TRBV19
clone_size: once
j_call: TRBJ2-3
d_call: TRBD2
cdr3_aa: CASSLLKTSGGTDTQYF
cdr3_nt: TGTGCCAGTAGTCTCCTGAAGACTAGCGGGGGCACAGATACGCAGTATTTT

v_call: TRBV7-2
clone_size: once
j_call: TRBJ1-4
d_call: .
cdr3_aa: CASSSQGSNEKLFF
cdr3_nt: TGTGCCAGCAGCTCGCAGGGGTCTAATGAAAAACTGTTTTTT

v_call: TRBV5-1
clone_size: .
j_call: TRBJ1-6
d_call: .
cdr3_aa: CASSLAGPQYSPLHF
cdr3_nt: TGCGCCAGCAGCTTGGCCGGGCCACAATATTCACCCCTCCACTTT

v_call: TRBV10-3
clone_size: few
j_call: TRBJ1-3
d_call: .
cdr3_aa: CAIRDSSGNTIYF
cdr3_nt: TGTGCCATCAGGGACAGCTCTGGAAACACCATATATTTT

v_call: TRBV5-4
clone_size: .
j_call: TRBJ2-1
d_call: TRBD2
cdr3_aa: CASSYGLATYNEQFF
cdr3_nt: TGTGCCAGCAGCTACGGACTAGCGACTTACAATGAGCAGTTCTTC

v_call: TRBV18
clone_size: .
j_call: TRBJ2-7
d_call: .
cdr3_aa: CASSPQVHGAYEQYF
cdr3_nt: TGTGCCAGCTCACCACAGGTTCACGGGGCATACGAGCAGTACTTC

v_call: TRBV6-5
clone_size: .
j_call: TRBJ2-1
d_call: .
cdr3_aa: CASSSPRVHEQFF
cdr3_nt: TGTGCCAGCAGTTCCCCCAGGGTCCATGAGCAGTTCTTC

v_call: TRBV4-1
clone_size: .
j_call: TRBJ1-4
d_call: .
cdr3_aa: CASSQLPQVYSFNEKLFF
cdr3_nt: TGCGCCAGCAGCCAACTACCCCAAGTTTATAGCTTCAATGAAAAACTGTTTTTT

v_call: TRBV28
clone_size: .
j_call: TRBJ2-3
d_call: .
cdr3_aa: CASSPESDTQYF
cdr3_nt: TGTGCCAGCAGCCCAGAGTCCGATACGCAGTATTTT

v_call: TRBV4-1
clone_size: once
j_call: TRBJ2-1
d_call: .
cdr3_aa: CASSQWGLANNEQFF
cdr3_nt: TGCGCCAGCAGCCAATGGGGCCTAGCGAACAATGAGCAGTTCTTC

v_call: TRBV6-6
clone_size: .
j_call: TRBJ2-1
d_call: TRBD2
cdr3_aa: CASSPGRGGSNEQFF
cdr3_nt: TGTGCCAGCAGCCCAGGGAGGGGTGGGAGCAATGAGCAGTTCTTC

v_call: TRBV6-5
clone_size: .
j_call: TRBJ1-4
d_call: TRBD1
cdr3_aa: CPRGANEKLFF
cdr3_nt: TGTCCCAGGGGGGCTAATGAAAAACTGTTTTTT

v_call: TRBV7-9
clone_size: .
j_call: TRBJ2-5
d_call: TRBD1
cdr3_aa: CASSQGARVGETQYF
cdr3_nt: TGTGCCAGCAGCCAGGGGGCGCGTGTAGGAGAGACCCAGTACTTC